The rows below give T cell receptor beta chains drawn from one sample of a study of human T cells and chemical hapten exposure. TCRdb re-derived calls from the RACE reads in MiXCR, one entry per CDR3 protein. Among approximately 74,000 distinct CDR3 sequences, about 32% were seen once, and the ten largest hold nearly 9%. The input for sequencing was whole blood, taken in connection with sensitization to the hapten diphenylcyclopropenone (DPC). The source is a middle-aged man with alopecia areata. Some clones in this sample may be carry-over from other donors' samples. CDR3s leave out the opening cysteine and the closing phenylalanine or tryptophan. Fields, in order: D gene, J gene, V gene, CDR3 protein. The D gene is left open where the match is weak.

D: TRBD2; J: TRBJ2-7; V: TRBV9; CDR3: ASSTRLASYEQY
D: -; J: TRBJ2-3; V: TRBV20-1; CDR3: SGRDPSTDTQY
D: -; J: TRBJ2-3; V: TRBV27; CDR3: ASSQRGTVIADTQY
D: TRBD1; J: TRBJ1-1; V: TRBV2; CDR3: ASSLTGIEAF
D: TRBD2; J: TRBJ2-1; V: TRBV10-3; CDR3: AITVSRDYTYNEQF
D: -; J: TRBJ2-5; V: TRBV4-3; CDR3: ASSQGAAGRQETQY
D: TRBD1; J: TRBJ2-7; V: TRBV6-2/TRBV6-3; CDR3: ASSDRDEQY
D: TRBD1; J: TRBJ1-5; V: TRBV20-1; CDR3: SATKSTGGLGNQPQH
D: -; J: TRBJ1-3; V: TRBV9; CDR3: ASSVGVQASGNTIY
D: -; J: TRBJ2-5; V: TRBV7-2; CDR3: ASSLVPNPQETQY
D: -; J: TRBJ2-3; V: TRBV12-3/TRBV12-4; CDR3: ASSFALPTDTQY
D: TRBD1; J: TRBJ2-3; V: TRBV5-1; CDR3: ASSLAATGGTDTQY
D: -; J: TRBJ2-2; V: TRBV2; CDR3: ASRITRGNTGELF
D: -; J: TRBJ2-2; V: TRBV3-1; CDR3: ASSQAGPSTGELF
D: -; J: TRBJ2-7; V: TRBV6-2/TRBV6-3; CDR3: ASSGTEGGASYEQY
D: TRBD1; J: TRBJ1-4; V: TRBV13; CDR3: ASSYRGMNEKLF
D: -; J: TRBJ1-2; V: TRBV14; CDR3: ASSQAGGLHYGYT
D: TRBD1; J: TRBJ2-5; V: TRBV6-5; CDR3: ATSRGTVQETQY